Listed below are T cell receptor beta chains from one sample, sequenced in a study of early T cells in non-severe SARS-CoV-2 infection. TCRdb recomputed calls from the 5' RACE reads with MiXCR, one row per CDR3 protein. Of tens of thousands of distinct CDR3 sequences in the sample, roughly 4.5% were seen once. Sequencing used whole blood. Receptors were obtained from an adult who was a healthcare worker with PCR-confirmed SARS-CoV-2 infection or an uninfected control (not recorded which). Each CDR3 is given with its conserved first and last residue. The D gene is left open where the match is weak. A clone size is listed for some rows: how often the clone was seen (once, few, many), or a class if it is expanded.

j_call clone_size d_call v_call cdr3_aa cdr3_nt
TRBJ2-7 many TRBD2 TRBV11-2 CASSLGLRYEQYF TGTGCCAGCAGCCTGGGACTAAGGTACGAGCAGTACTTC
TRBJ2-1 few TRBD2 TRBV5-6 CASSPRPGLAGLSSYNEQFF TGTGCCAGCAGCCCCCGGCCGGGACTAGCGGGACTGAGCTCCTACAATGAGCAGTTCTTC
TRBJ2-4 many TRBD2 TRBV20-1 CSARDQKERGAKNIQYF TGCAGTGCTAGAGATCAAAAGGAGCGGGGGGCCAAAAACATTCAGTACTTC
TRBJ2-7 many TRBD1 TRBV4-3 CASSQESRGPSYEQYF TGCGCCAGCAGCCAAGAAAGCAGGGGGCCCTCCTACGAGCAGTACTTC
TRBJ2-1 many NA TRBV5-1 CASSLARNEQFF TGCGCCAGCAGCTTGGCTCGGAATGAGCAGTTCTTC
TRBJ1-6 few NA TRBV3-1 CASSQGVDDSPLHF TGTGCCAGCAGCCAAGGGGTCGATGATTCACCCCTCCACTTT
TRBJ1-2 many NA TRBV18 CASSPEGNYGYTF TGTGCCAGCTCACCGGAGGGGAACTATGGCTACACCTTC
TRBJ2-7 many TRBD2 TRBV12-3/TRBV12-4 CASSSMGRVHEQYF TGTGCCAGCAGTTCTATGGGGAGGGTGCACGAGCAGTACTTC
TRBJ2-3 many TRBD1 TRBV2 CASSVTGWTDTQYF TGTGCCAGCAGCGTGACAGGGTGGACAGATACGCAGTATTTT
TRBJ2-3 many TRBD2 TRBV9 CASSPSGETTDTQYF TGTGCCAGCAGCCCTAGCGGAGAAACCACAGATACGCAGTATTTT
TRBJ2-7 few TRBD1 TRBV10-3 CAIMPGQGYEQYF TGTGCCATCATGCCGGGACAGGGCTACGAGCAGTACTTC
TRBJ2-7 many TRBD2 TRBV6-6 CASSPSGRAGEQYF TGTGCCAGCAGTCCTAGCGGGAGGGCCGGAGAGCAGTACTTC
TRBJ1-5 many NA TRBV5-6 CASSLTAGVNQPQHF TGTGCCAGCAGCTTGACAGCAGGGGTCAATCAGCCCCAGCATTTT
TRBJ2-7 many NA TRBV14 CASSRASDRLYEQYF TGTGCCAGCAGCAGAGCGAGTGACAGACTCTACGAGCAGTACTTC
TRBJ1-6 few NA TRBV2 CASSERGRANSPLHF TGTGCCAGCAGTGAGCGGGGCAGGGCGAATTCACCCCTCCACTTT
TRBJ2-5 many NA TRBV12-2 CASRPDRDRVQETQYF TGTGCAAGTCGCCCAGACCGGGACAGGGTCCAAGAGACCCAGTACTTC
TRBJ2-7 many NA TRBV7-9 CASSPTSSYEQYF TGTGCCAGCAGCCCTACATCCTCCTACGAGCAGTACTTC
TRBJ2-2 NA TRBD2 TRBV6-5 CASSGTSGTGELFF TGTGCCAGCAGTGGGACTAGCGGCACCGGGGAGCTGTTTTTT
TRBJ1-1 many NA TRBV25-1 CASSEYLNTEAFF TGTGCCAGCAGTGAATATCTGAACACTGAAGCTTTCTTT
TRBJ2-5 many NA TRBV29-1 CSVVGGQETQYF TGCAGCGTCGTCGGTGGCCAGGAGACCCAGTACTTC
TRBJ2-7 many NA TRBV11-3 CASSGGYYEQYF TGTGCCAGCAGCGGCGGATACTACGAGCAGTACTTC
TRBJ2-1 many TRBD2 TRBV10-3 CAALGAGDSYNEQFF TGTGCCGCCCTGGGAGCGGGAGACTCCTACAATGAGCAGTTCTTC
TRBJ2-1 many TRBD2 TRBV15 CATESGGSYNEQFF TGTGCCACCGAATCGGGAGGCTCCTACAATGAGCAGTTCTTC
TRBJ2-1 many TRBD1 TRBV20-1 CSAQTPTGGFDEQFF TGCAGTGCCCAAACCCCGACAGGGGGTTTCGATGAGCAGTTCTTC
TRBJ2-1 many TRBD2 TRBV18 CASSPSGLAGGINEQFF TGTGCCAGCTCACCGAGCGGACTAGCGGGAGGTATAAATGAGCAGTTCTTC
TRBJ2-5 many NA TRBV12-3/TRBV12-4 CASKKQETQYF TGTGCCAGCAAGAAACAAGAGACCCAGTACTTC
TRBJ1-1 many NA TRBV27 CASSFGILNTEAFF TGTGCCAGCAGTTTCGGGATCCTGAACACTGAAGCTTTCTTT
TRBJ2-3 many NA TRBV3-1 CASSPTVSTDTQYF TGTGCCAGCAGCCCAACGGTATCCACAGATACGCAGTATTTT
TRBJ2-7 many NA TRBV4-3 CASSQRAGGGASYEQYF TGCGCCAGCAGCCAAAGGGCAGGGGGAGGGGCAAGCTACGAGCAGTACTTC
TRBJ2-7 few TRBD2 TRBV7-6 CASSFGGRNEQYF TGTGCCAGCAGCTTCGGCGGGAGGAACGAGCAGTACTTC
TRBJ2-5 few TRBD2 TRBV20-1 CSAQLAGRQETQYF TGCAGTGCACAACTAGCGGGACGCCAAGAGACCCAGTACTTC
TRBJ2-1 many TRBD2 TRBV7-2 CASSFGLAGSQKKNEQFF TGTGCCAGCAGCTTCGGACTAGCGGGGTCGCAAAAAAAAAATGAGCAGTTCTTC
TRBJ1-2 few NA TRBV4-3 CASSQEGGIGGYTF TGCGCCAGCAGCCAAGAAGGGGGGATCGGTGGCTACACCTTC
TRBJ2-2 many TRBD2 TRBV7-3 CASSRTSGNTGELFF TGTGCCAGCAGCCGGACTAGCGGAAACACCGGGGAGCTGTTTTTT
TRBJ2-2 many TRBD1 TRBV27 CASSRDREAGELFF TGTGCCAGCAGTCGGGACAGGGAGGCCGGGGAGCTGTTTTTT
TRBJ1-6 many NA TRBV7-2 CASSPHYNSPLHF TGTGCCAGCAGCCCTCATTATAATTCACCCCTCCACTTT
TRBJ1-1 many NA TRBV4-1 CASSLVNQNPEAFF TGCGCCAGCAGCCTTGTGAACCAAAACCCTGAAGCTTTCTTT
TRBJ1-4 few NA TRBV7-9 CASSLAGGSAPTTNEKLFF TGTGCCAGCAGCTTAGCGGGGGGGAGTGCCCCTACGACAAATGAAAAACTGTTTTTT
TRBJ2-5 many NA TRBV20-1 CSARGLARETQYF TGCAGTGCTAGGGGTCTAGCGCGGGAGACCCAGTACTTC
TRBJ2-5 many TRBD1 TRBV7-2 CASSFPGRGLTETQYF TGTGCCAGCAGCTTCCCGGGCAGGGGGCTGACAGAGACCCAGTACTTC
TRBJ2-5 many TRBD2 TRBV2 CASSGLAGATTKETQYF TGTGCCAGCAGCGGACTAGCGGGGGCAACAACTAAAGAGACCCAGTACTTC
TRBJ2-5 few NA TRBV9 CASSPGTGSEETQYF TGTGCCAGCAGCCCCGGGACGGGTAGCGAAGAGACCCAGTACTTC
TRBJ1-1 few NA TRBV10-3 CAISAGFQGNTEAFF TGTGCCATCAGCGCGGGGTTTCAGGGCAACACTGAAGCTTTCTTT
TRBJ2-3 few NA TRBV7-3 CASSPASATDTQYF TGTGCCAGCAGCCCAGCTAGCGCAACAGATACGCAGTATTTT
TRBJ2-4 many TRBD1 TRBV7-2 CASSRGQGSSPNIQYF TGTGCCAGCAGCAGGGGACAGGGTTCCTCCCCGAACATTCAGTACTTC